These 9 T cell receptor beta chains came from one sample sequenced in a study of OX40 agonist ivuxolimab in advanced cancers. Only in-frame clones appear in the TCRdb table, and some are missing; sequencing was by immunoSEQ multiplex PCR. Among about 86,000 clones, roughly nine tenths were seen once, and the ten largest hold approximately 1.5%. This sample comprised CD4+ or CD8+ T cells sorted from blood, obtained in a trial of the OX40 agonist ivuxolimab. The receptors stem from an adult with an advanced solid tumor such as melanoma, head and neck, liver or kidney cancer.

The J gene is TRBJ1-2, the V gene TRBV6-5; TRBD1 is a possible D gene (5 bases). V was clipped by 7 bases and J by 4 bases, with 10 bases between them. CDR1 and CDR2 (germline): MNHEY, SVGAGI. The CDR3 extends over 12 amino acids. The CDR3 DNA follows: TGTGCCAGCAAAGCGACAGTCTATGGCTACACCTTC. Translation: CASKATVYGYTF.

V gene TRBV19 combines with J gene TRBJ1-5, with 9 positions matching TRBD1. The CDR3 has 14 residues. V lost 9 bases to trimming and J lost 3 bases; unmatched junction nucleotides: 6. Germline V lookup: CDR1 LNHDA, CDR2 SQIVND (reference sequence). CDR3 region: CASLDRGSNQPQHF. The CDR3 DNA is TGTGCCAGCCTGGACAGGGGATCCAATCAGCCCCAGCATTTT.

Regarding this clone: An end of the junction does not agree with germline; a read error may underlie this. The V call is TRBV6-1, the J call TRBJ1-2; D is unresolved. This CDR3 is 12 amino acids long. The V gene's germline CDR1 is MNHNS and CDR2 SASEGT. CDR3 DNA sequence: TGTGCCGGCAGAGGAGACGGCTATGGCTACACCTTC. It encodes CAGRGDGYGYTF.

V is TRBV19 and J is TRBJ2-5, with D possibly called TRBD1 or TRBD2 (5 bases each). CDR1 is LNHDA, CDR2 SQIVND, per germline (reference sequence). Trimming took off 8 bases at V and 1 base at J, with 14 bases between the two ends. The CDR3 consists of 14 residues. CDR3 sequence reads: CASGRGRGQETQYF. DNA of the CDR3: TGTGCCAGTGGACGGGGACGGGGCCAAGAGACCCAGTACTTC.

This chain connects TRBV29-1 to TRBJ2-5; no clear D. The CDR3 contains 10 residues. Trimming left V 4 bases short and J 5 bases short, with 5 bases between. Germline CDR1 reads SQVTM; CDR2 reads ANQGSEA. The CDR3 DNA is TGCAGCGTTGGGGCGGAGACCCAGTACTTC. It codes for CSVGAETQYF.

The rearrangement uses TRBV6-9 and TRBJ1-1; D remains unclear. The germline V gene has CDR1 MNHGY and CDR2 SVAAGI. This CDR3 comprises 10 residues. Trimming stripped 7 bases from V and 2 bases from J, with 2 bases between. Written as DNA, the CDR3 is TGTGCCAGCACAAACACTGAAGCTTTCTTT. Translating gives CASTNTEAFF.

The rearrangement uses TRBV28 and TRBJ2-1; 10 bases fit TRBD2. Germline V CDR1 and CDR2: MDHEN, SYDVKM. The ends lost 5 bases at V and 1 base at J; junction bases unmatched: 2. The length of the CDR3 is 15 residues. The CDR3 DNA reads as TGTGCCAGCAGTCAAGCGGGAGGGTCCTACAATGAGCAGTTCTTC. As protein: CASSQAGGSYNEQFF. Combining the CDR3 with reference TRBV28 and TRBJ2-1 gives the whole variable domain DVKVTQSSRYLVKRTGEKVFLECVQDMDHENMFWYRQDPGLGLRLIYFSYDVKMKEKGDIPEGYSVSREKKERFSLILESASTNQTSMYLCASSQAGGSYNEQFFGPGTRLTVL.

V gene TRBV19 combines with J gene TRBJ2-7; 11 nucleotides line up with TRBD1. With V trimmed by 9 bases and J by 1 base, 5 bases remained unmatched. Germline CDR1 reads LNHDA; CDR2 reads SQIVND (reference sequence). The CDR3 consists of 14 residues. Here the CDR3 reads CASIGTGGSYEQYF. The CDR3 nucleotides are TGTGCCAGCATCGGGACAGGGGGATCCTACGAGCAGTACTTC.

V gene TRBV5-4 combines with J gene TRBJ2-1; D is perhaps TRBD1 or TRBD2 (5 bases each). The CDR3 is made up of 16 amino acids. CDR1 SGHNT and CDR2 YYREEE come from the germline V gene (reference sequence). V was pared by 3 bases and J by 4 bases, with 17 bases between. The DNA for the CDR3 is TGTGCCAGCAGCTCGGGGTTACTAGGGGTGTACAATGAGCAGTTCTTC. Protein sequence: CASSSGLLGVYNEQFF.